Reported below is one T cell receptor beta chain. Its antigen remains unknown. TCRdb used MiXCR to reprocess the RT-PCR reads, holding one entry per CDR3 protein. The data show approximately 700,000 distinct CDR3 sequences, with more than 11% seen just once and less than 9% held by the top ten. Trimming removed 7 bases at V and 6 bases at J, with 17 bases between. This CDR3 has 14 residues. Germline assignment: CDR1 SGHTA and CDR2 FQGNSA. The data are from a study of response to subunit inactivated influenza vaccine. Whole-study results and caveats: The authors suggested that every seasonal influenza vaccination recruits few new T cells.

The TCR was taken from a man aged 45-65 years who received an inactivated influenza vaccine. Sample: PBMCs from blood, taken 14 to 15 days before vaccination. The chain couples TRBV7-2 to TRBJ2-3; D is undetermined. CDR3 amino acids: CASKSMAVVDTQYF. The DNA of the CDR3 is TGTGCCAGCAAATCGATGGCAGTTGTGGATACGCAGTATTTT.